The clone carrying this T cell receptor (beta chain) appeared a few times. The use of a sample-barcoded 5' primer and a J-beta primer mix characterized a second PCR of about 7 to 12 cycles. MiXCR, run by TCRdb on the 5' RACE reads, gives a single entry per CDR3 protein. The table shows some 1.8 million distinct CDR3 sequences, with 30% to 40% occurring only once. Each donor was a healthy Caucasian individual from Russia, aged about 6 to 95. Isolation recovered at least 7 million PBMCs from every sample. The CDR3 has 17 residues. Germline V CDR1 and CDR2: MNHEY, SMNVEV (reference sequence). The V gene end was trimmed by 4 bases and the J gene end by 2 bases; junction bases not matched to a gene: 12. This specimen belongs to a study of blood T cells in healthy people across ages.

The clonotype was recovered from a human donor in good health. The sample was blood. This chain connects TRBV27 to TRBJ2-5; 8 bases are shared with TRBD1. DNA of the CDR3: TGTGCCAGCAGTTCCTATCCCGGGGACAGGCAACAAGAGACCCAGTACTTC. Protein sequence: CASSSYPGDRQQETQYF.